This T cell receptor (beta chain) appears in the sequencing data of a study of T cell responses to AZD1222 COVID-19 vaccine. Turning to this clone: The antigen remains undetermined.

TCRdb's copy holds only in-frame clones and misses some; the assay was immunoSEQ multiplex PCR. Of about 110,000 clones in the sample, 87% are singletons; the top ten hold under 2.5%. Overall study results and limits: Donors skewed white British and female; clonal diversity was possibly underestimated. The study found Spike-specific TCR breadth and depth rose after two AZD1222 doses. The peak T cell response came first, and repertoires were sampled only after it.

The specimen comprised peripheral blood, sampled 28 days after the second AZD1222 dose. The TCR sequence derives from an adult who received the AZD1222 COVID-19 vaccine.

The CDR3 loop reads CASSRWGTSEGGELFF. The CDR3 bases are TGTGCCAGCAGTCGGTGGGGGACTAGCGAGGGCGGGGAGCTGTTTTTT. The chain links TRBV27 to TRBJ2-2, with 10 bases aligning to TRBD2. The CDR3 sequence is 16 residues long. The ends lost 5 bases at V and 7 bases at J; junction bases unmatched: 10. The germline CDR1 and CDR2 sequences are MNHEY and SMNVEV (reference sequence).